This entry lists 30 T cell receptor beta chains sequenced from one sample in a study of response to subunit inactivated influenza vaccine. TCRdb reanalysed the RT-PCR reads using MiXCR and keeps one entry per CDR3 protein. The profile shows about 480,000 distinct CDR3 sequences, roughly 25% of them singletons. Sequencing used CD4+ T cells sorted from PBMCs, obtained about 5 days after vaccination. These receptors came from a man aged 45-60 years who received an inactivated influenza vaccine.

Only a few counts were recorded for this clonotype. This chain links TRBV29-1 with TRBJ2-2; D remains unclear. The CDR3 is made up of 11 amino acids. Germline V gene sequence: CDR1 SQVTM, CDR2 ANQGSEA. V was cut by 7 bases and J by 3 bases, with 6 bases left in between. CDR3 region: CSGKYTGELFF. The CDR3 DNA follows: TGCAGCGGGAAATACACCGGGGAGCTGTTTTTT.

This clonotype showed up just a few times. The chain combines TRBV5-1 with TRBJ2-5; weak D call: TRBD1 (5 bases). The CDR3 is 14 residues long. Germline values: CDR1 SGHRS, CDR2 YFSETQ. V dropped 0 bases and J dropped 3 bases, with 9 bases sitting between them. CDR3 DNA sequence: TGCGCCAGCAGCTTGGAGGTAGGGGAAGAGACCCAGTACTTC. It translates to CASSLEVGEETQYF.

J is TRBJ2-3 and V is TRBV24-1; D is possibly TRBD2 (6 bases). The ends were cut back, 5 bases at V and 4 bases at J, with 9 bases in the middle. CDR3 length: 13 amino acids. Germline-derived CDR1 and CDR2 are KGHDR and SFDVKD. CDR3: CATSAGAPDTQYF. The CDR3 DNA reads as TGTGCCACCAGTGCGGGAGCCCCAGATACGCAGTATTTT.

The chain is built from TRBV7-8 and TRBJ2-1; D is ambiguous. Germline V CDR1 and CDR2: SGHVS, FQNEAQ. The V and J ends lost 5 bases and 7 bases respectively, with 12 bases between them. This CDR3 is 13 amino acids long. The CDR3 DNA sequence: TGTGCCAGCAGCCGCGGACCTGAAAATGAGCAGTTCTTC. It is translated as CASSRGPENEQFF.

Only a few counts were recorded for this clonotype. This chain connects TRBV4-2 to TRBJ2-3, with D maybe TRBD1 (5 bases). This CDR3 region has 15 residues. Trimming cost V 1 base and J 1 base, with 9 bases left between them. The germline CDR1 and CDR2 sequences are LGHNA and YNFKEQ. In DNA, the CDR3 is TGTGCCAGCAGCCAAGGGAGCAGGGGCACAGATACGCAGTATTTT. Its protein is CASSQGSRGTDTQYF.

This clonotype was picked up a small number of times. This chain joins TRBV10-3 and TRBJ2-3; D remains unclear. The V end lost 8 bases, the J end lost 4 bases, and 10 bases lay between the germline ends. Germline CDR1 ENHRY, CDR2 SYGVKD. CDR3 length equals 12 residues. This CDR3 is CAIAPTADTQYF. The CDR3 bases are TGTGCCATCGCCCCGACGGCAGATACGCAGTATTTT.

This clonotype has just a few counts. This chain connects TRBV5-1 to TRBJ2-7, with D unresolved. The CDR3 runs 16 residues. Germline assignment: CDR1 SGHRS and CDR2 YFSETQ. V was clipped by 0 bases and J by 0 bases, with 13 bases between them. The CDR3 sequence: CASSLAVGPSSYEQYF. CDR3 in DNA: TGCGCCAGCAGCTTGGCCGTCGGACCGAGCTCCTACGAGCAGTACTTC.

The rearrangement uses TRBV20-1 and TRBJ2-1, with 8 bases aligning to TRBD2. V dropped 4 bases and J dropped 2; count of bases not matched to a gene: 7. The CDR3 runs to 15 residues. Germline V gives CDR1 DFQATT, CDR2 SNEGSKA (reference sequence). The CDR3 DNA is TGCAGTGCTACCCGGGATAGCGGGGCCTACAATGAGCAGTTCTTC. Its translation: CSATRDSGAYNEQFF.

This clonotype was seen more than once but under ten times. This chain joins TRBV12-3 or TRBV12-4 and TRBJ1-1; possibly TRBD1 for D (6 bases). CDR3 length: 14 amino acids. V lost 5 bases and J 4 bases, leaving 14 bases between the germline ends. The CDR3 DNA reads TGTGCCAGCAGTCTGAGGGGGGTTAGCACTGAAGCTTTCTTT. It is translated as CASSLRGVSTEAFF.

V usage is TRBV12-3 or TRBV12-4 and J usage is TRBJ1-3; 7 bases match TRBD1. Unmatched junction bases numbered 7, after V lost 7 bases and J lost 4 bases. The CDR3 has 14 amino acids. The CDR3 spells CASKTGTAGNTIYF. DNA for the CDR3: TGTGCCAGCAAAACCGGGACAGCAGGAAACACCATATATTTT.

This clonotype has more than one count but fewer than ten. The J gene is TRBJ2-7, the V gene TRBV12-3 or TRBV12-4; TRBD1 agrees at 9 bases. V was clipped by 3 bases and J by 1 base; unmatched bases: 4. The CDR3 loop spans 15 amino acids. CDR3 in DNA: TGTGCCAGCAGTTTCGCGGGGACAGGGTCCTACGAGCAGTACTTC. Translation gives CASSFAGTGSYEQYF.

This chain links TRBV11-2 with TRBJ2-7, with a tentative D call TRBD1 (5 bases). V lost 5 bases and J 3 bases, leaving 17 bases between the germline ends. The CDR3 loop spans 15 amino acids. CDR1 and CDR2 (germline): SGHAT, FQNNGV. The CDR3 DNA is TGTGCCAGCAGCCAAGGGATAGGGGATTTCTACGAGCAGTACTTC. Residues: CASSQGIGDFYEQYF.

This clonotype was seen only a few times. The V call is TRBV29-1, the J call TRBJ1-1, with D possibly TRBD1 on 5 matching bases. V lost 7 bases and J 1 base, leaving 13 bases between the germline ends. Germline V gene data show CDR1 as SQVTM and CDR2 as ANQGSEA. The CDR3 extends over 13 amino acids. As DNA, the CDR3 is TGCAGCGGAGGCGGCAGGGCGAACACTGAAGCTTTCTTT. Its protein product is CSGGGRANTEAFF.

This clonotype was seen ten or more times. This chain links TRBV12-3 or TRBV12-4 with TRBJ2-2, with 9 nucleotides matching TRBD1. The V segment lost 5 bases and the J segment 2 bases; nucleotides outside the gene matches: 9. The CDR3 contains 17 residues. Written as DNA, the CDR3 is TGTGCCAGCAGTGCCCTTCTGGGACAGGGCAACACCGGGGAGCTGTTTTTT. Translated: CASSALLGQGNTGELFF.

This CDR3 is CASRGTWKEKLFF. In nucleotides, the CDR3 is TGTGCCAGCAGAGGGACATGGAAGGAAAAACTGTTTTTT. The chain uses TRBV6-6 and TRBJ1-4; perhaps TRBD1 as D (6 bases). Looked up from germline, CDR1 is MNHNY and CDR2 is SVGAGI (reference sequence). V was cut by 6 bases and J by 8 bases, with 13 bases left in between. The CDR3 totals 13 residues.

The rearrangement joins TRBV5-8 to TRBJ1-5; D is unclear. The CDR3 loop spans 12 amino acids. Between the trimmed V and J ends, which lost 4 bases and 7 bases, there was a span of 9 bases. Germline CDR1 is SGHTS and CDR2 is YDEGEE. The CDR3 spells CASSEVGQPQHF. The CDR3 DNA reads TGTGCCAGCAGCGAGGTTGGGCAGCCCCAGCATTTT.

V and J are TRBV6-2 or TRBV6-3 and TRBJ2-3; D may correspond to TRBD1 or TRBD2 (5 bases each). This CDR3 spans 21 amino acids. Trimming pared 0 bases from V and 2 bases from J, leaving 27 bases between. Germline CDR1 is MNHEY and CDR2 is SVGEGT. The CDR3 sequence is CASSYSRGSNFLASSTDTQYF. The CDR3 coding sequence is TGTGCCAGCAGTTACTCAAGGGGCAGTAATTTTCTGGCTAGCTCCACAGATACGCAGTATTTT.

The chain has TRBV20-1 and TRBJ1-5; no clear D. Trimming took off 3 bases at V and 3 bases at J, with 12 bases between the two ends. CDR3 length equals 14 residues. Looked up from germline, CDR1 is DFQATT and CDR2 is SNEGSKA (reference sequence). CDR3 DNA: TGCAGTGCTAGTCTCCAATCCAACAATCAGCCCCAGCATTTT. Its protein is CSASLQSNNQPQHF.

This clonotype showed up just a few times. The chain recombines TRBV6-1 with TRBJ2-7; 7 nucleotides match TRBD1. The V and J ends lost 5 bases and 1 base, in that order; junction bases with no gene match: 8. Germline V CDR1 and CDR2: MNHNS, SASEGT. This CDR3 comprises 15 residues. The CDR3 bases are TGTGCCAGCAGTCGACAGGGAAGCCGATCCTACGAGCAGTACTTC. Amino acid sequence: CASSRQGSRSYEQYF.

Many counts were recorded for this clonotype. This chain uses TRBV25-1 with TRBJ1-2, with D unclear. Germline CDR1 is MGHDK and CDR2 is SYGVNS. The ends were cut back, 5 bases at V and 3 bases at J, with 13 bases in the middle. The CDR3 runs 14 residues. The CDR3 DNA is TGTGCCAGCAGTCCGGGCGCCGGCTACTATGGCTACACCTTC. Translation: CASSPGAGYYGYTF.

This clonotype was counted ten times or more. The genes are TRBV7-2 and TRBJ2-1, with D possibly called TRBD1 or TRBD2 (5 bases each). The CDR3 is 13 amino acids. CDR1 is SGHTA, CDR2 FQGNSA, per germline. V lost 5 bases to trimming and J lost 4 bases, with 9 bases between them. The CDR3 reads CASSQGPYNEQFF. The CDR3 region has the DNA TGTGCCAGCAGCCAGGGACCATACAATGAGCAGTTCTTC.

In this sample, this clonotype turned up a few times. This sequence joins TRBV5-5 and TRBJ1-5; 10 bases agree with TRBD1. The V segment lost 6 bases and the J segment 6 bases; nucleotides outside the gene matches: 12. Germline assignment: CDR1 SGHKS and CDR2 YYEKEE (reference sequence). The CDR3 has 16 residues. This chain's CDR3 is CASTSLPGQGFQPQHF. CDR3 nucleotides: TGTGCCAGCACCTCTCTTCCGGGACAGGGGTTTCAGCCCCAGCATTTT.

This clonotype was recorded a few times. CDR3 bases: TGTGCCAGCTCCCGCGACAGTGCGAACACCGGGGAGCTGTTTTTT. Its protein product is CASSRDSANTGELFF. The chain recombines TRBV18 with TRBJ2-2; a weak D match, TRBD1 (5 bases). This CDR3 is 15 amino acids long. V was cut by 6 bases and J by 0 bases, with 11 bases left in between. In germline, CDR1 is KGHSH, CDR2 LQKENI.

This clonotype was seen a handful of times. This chain uses TRBV27 with TRBJ2-7; either TRBD1 or TRBD2 may supply D (5 bases each). Trimming shortened V by 5 bases and J by 2 bases, and 13 bases separated the two germline ends. The CDR3 has 14 residues. Germline CDR1 is MNHEY and CDR2 is SMNVEV (reference sequence). CDR3 sequence reads: CASSTGTVAYEQYF. CDR3 bases: TGTGCCAGCAGTACCGGGACGGTCGCCTACGAGCAGTACTTC.

This clonotype was detected a few times. This chain connects TRBV4-2 to TRBJ2-7, with 8 bases identical to TRBD2. Trimming removed 0 bases from V and 2 bases from J; junction bases left unmatched: 3. This CDR3 is 15 amino acids long. The germline CDR1 and CDR2 sequences are LGHNA and YNFKEQ. In DNA, the CDR3 is TGTGCCAGCAGCCAAGATACTAGCGGCGCCTACGAGCAGTACTTC. Translating it yields CASSQDTSGAYEQYF.

This clonotype was seen a few times. The chain couples TRBV7-2 to TRBJ2-7, with 9 bases fitting TRBD2. The V gene's germline CDR1 is SGHTA and CDR2 FQGNSA. V dropped 5 bases and J dropped 12; count of bases not matched to a gene: 17. The CDR3 is made up of 15 amino acids. CDR3 DNA sequence: TGTGCCAGCAGCCGTCAAGGGCCGCGGGAGGGCTCGGTGTACTTC. The encoded protein is CASSRQGPREGSVYF. Together with reference TRBV7-2 and TRBJ2-7, the CDR3 gives the full variable domain: GAGVSQSPSNKVTEKGKDVELRCDPISGHTALYWYRQSLGQGLEFLIYFQGNSAPDKSGLPSDRFSAERTGGSVSTLTIQRTQQEDSAVYLCASSRQGPREGSVYFGPGTRLTVT.

The genes are TRBV3-1 and TRBJ2-7; 11 positions agree with TRBD2. Trimming at V came to 7 bases and at J to 7 bases, leaving 6 bases not matched to a gene. The CDR3 contains 13 residues. The germline gives CDR1 LGHDT, CDR2 YNNKEL (reference sequence). CDR3 in amino acids: CASTGLAGVEQYF. CDR3 nucleotides: TGTGCCAGCACTGGACTAGCGGGTGTTGAGCAGTACTTC.

This clonotype occurred a few times. The chain couples TRBV13 to TRBJ2-5; no reliable D call. Germline V gene data show CDR1 as PRHDT and CDR2 as FYEKMQ (reference sequence). This CDR3 is built from 13 residues. Trimming stripped 1 base from V and 5 bases from J, with 8 bases between. The CDR3 spells CASSLVDAETQYF. In DNA, the CDR3 is TGTGCCAGCAGCTTAGTAGACGCGGAGACCCAGTACTTC.

As concerns this clonotype: The CDR3 ends on some other residue instead of the conserved phenylalanine or tryptophan, so this is likely a read error. The chain links TRBV10-3 to TRBJ2-3, with TRBD2 matching 9 bases. Germline CDR1 ENHRY, CDR2 SYGVKD. The CDR3 has 15 amino acids. V lost 6 bases to trimming and J lost 2 bases; unmatched junction nucleotides: 6. CDR3 loop: CAISLLAGDTDTQYI. The DNA for the CDR3 is TGTGCCATCAGCCTACTAGCGGGTGACACAGATACGCAGTATATT.

This clonotype appeared many times. The J gene is TRBJ2-3, the V gene TRBV4-2; 9 nucleotides match TRBD2. V trimming: 11 bases; J trimming: 0 bases; junction bases outside the gene matches: 6. The CDR3 is 14 amino acids. Germline CDR1 reads LGHNA; CDR2 reads YNFKEQ. This CDR3 reads CASSRGGSTDTQYF. The CDR3 DNA reads TGTGCCTCGTCGCGGGGGGGGAGCACAGATACGCAGTATTTT.